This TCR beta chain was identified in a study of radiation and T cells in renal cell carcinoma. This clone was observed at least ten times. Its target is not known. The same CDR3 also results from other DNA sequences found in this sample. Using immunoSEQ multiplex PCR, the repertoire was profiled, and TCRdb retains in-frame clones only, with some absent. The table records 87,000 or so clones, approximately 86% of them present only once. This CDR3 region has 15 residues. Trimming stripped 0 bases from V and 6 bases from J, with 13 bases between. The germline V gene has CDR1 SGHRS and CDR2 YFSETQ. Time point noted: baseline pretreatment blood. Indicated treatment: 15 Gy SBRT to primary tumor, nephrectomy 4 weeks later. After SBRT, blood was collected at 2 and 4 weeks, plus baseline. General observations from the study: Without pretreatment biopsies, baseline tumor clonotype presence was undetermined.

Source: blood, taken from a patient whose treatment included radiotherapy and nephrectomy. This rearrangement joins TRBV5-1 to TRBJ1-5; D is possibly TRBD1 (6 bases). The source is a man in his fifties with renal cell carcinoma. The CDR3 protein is CASSLVGGAGQPQHF. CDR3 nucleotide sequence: TGCGCCAGCAGCTTGGTGGGGGGCGCGGGTCAGCCCCAGCATTTT.